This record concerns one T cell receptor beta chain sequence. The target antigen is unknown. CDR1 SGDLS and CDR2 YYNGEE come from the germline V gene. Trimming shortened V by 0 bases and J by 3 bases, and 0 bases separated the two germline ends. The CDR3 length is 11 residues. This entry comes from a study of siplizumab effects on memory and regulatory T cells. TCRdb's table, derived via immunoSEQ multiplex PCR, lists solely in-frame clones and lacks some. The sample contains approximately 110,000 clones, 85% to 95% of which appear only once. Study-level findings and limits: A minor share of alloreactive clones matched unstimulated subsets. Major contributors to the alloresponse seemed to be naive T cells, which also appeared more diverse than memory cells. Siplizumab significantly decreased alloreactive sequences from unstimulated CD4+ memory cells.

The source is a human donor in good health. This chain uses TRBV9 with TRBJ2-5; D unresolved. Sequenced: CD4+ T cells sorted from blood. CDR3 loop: CASSVEETQYF. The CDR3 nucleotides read TGTGCCAGCAGCGTAGAAGAGACCCAGTACTTC.